This T cell receptor (beta chain) came from a study of coeliac disease. Study-level points and caveats: Largely private TRB repertoires meant most sequences were sample-unique. Cross-contamination between intraepithelial and lamina propria cells was possible. According to the authors, this method cannot detect gliadin-specific T cells in an unbiased way.

Remarks on this clone: Its antigen is as yet unknown.

Per the germline V gene, CDR1 is MDHEN and CDR2 is SYDVKM. V was pared by 2 bases and J by 9 bases, with 20 bases between. This CDR3 region has 16 residues. Libraries were prepared by immunoSEQ multiplex PCR; TCRdb keeps only in-frame clonotypes and omits some of them. Found here are 2,000 to 3,000 clones, about three fifths of them singletons; the top ten hold approximately 25%. Sequencing was done on a sample of intraepithelial lymphocytes from the gut. The TCR was taken from a woman aged 70-85 years with celiac disease on a gluten-free diet. This chain joins TRBV28 and TRBJ2-1; no clear D gene. CDR3 in DNA: TGTGCCAGCAGTTTAAGTCTCGCGGTCATCGAGAGTGAGCAGTTCTTC. It encodes CASSLSLAVIESEQFF.